Shown below are 24 T cell receptor beta chains from a single sample sequenced in a study of regulatory and conventional T cells in RAG deficiency. Assay: immunoSEQ multiplex PCR; the TCRdb copy retains only in-frame clones and omits some. The table includes about 28,000 clones, over 80% detected once. Blood CD4+ CD25-high CD127-low regulatory T cells supplied the genomic DNA template. The same data also went into a second study, on regulatory T cells. That work states: The PCR used 52 TRBV and 13 TRBJ primers.

Input material: Tregs sorted from blood. The receptors stem from a human donor in good health.

This chain uses TRBV6-1 with TRBJ2-7, with 10 nucleotides matching TRBD1. J lost 3 bases, V lost 6 bases, and 5 bases had no gene match. Germline lookup yields CDR1 MNHNS and CDR2 SASEGT. The CDR3 runs to 14 residues. In DNA form, the CDR3 reads TGTGCCAGCAGGTCCGGGACAGGGGTCTACGAGCAGTACTTC. Its protein is CASRSGTGVYEQYF.

The chain combines TRBV11-3 with TRBJ2-7, with TRBD1 identical over 8 bases. V dropped 6 bases and J dropped 4; count of bases not matched to a gene: 5. CDR1 and CDR2 from the germline V gene are SGHNT and YENEEA. CDR3 length: 13 residues. This chain's CDR3 is CASSWDRSYEQYF. CDR3 nucleotides: TGTGCCAGCAGTTGGGACAGGAGTTACGAGCAGTACTTC.

The chain uses TRBV9 and TRBJ2-5, with 11 positions matching TRBD2. Germline V gives CDR1 SGDLS, CDR2 YYNGEE. V lost 3 bases and J lost 0; bases outside the gene matches: 1. This CDR3 is 15 amino acids long. DNA of the CDR3: TGTGCCAGCAGCGGTAGCGGGGGGGACCAAGAGACCCAGTACTTC. Translation gives CASSGSGGDQETQYF.

The V and J genes are TRBV7-8 and TRBJ2-1; D is ambiguous. V was pared by 0 bases and J by 10 bases, with 7 bases between. This CDR3 spans 12 amino acids. Per the germline V gene, CDR1 is SGHVS and CDR2 is FQNEAQ. The DNA for the CDR3 is TGTGCCAGCAGCTTAGCCGCGGCCGAGCAGTTCTTC. Translating gives CASSLAAAEQFF.

The chain couples TRBV7-2 to TRBJ2-1; D remains ambiguous. Trimming took off 3 bases at V and 0 bases at J, with 12 bases between the two ends. The germline gives CDR1 SGHTA, CDR2 FQGNSA. CDR3 length: 16 amino acids. As DNA, the CDR3 is TGTGCCAGCAGCTTTTTGAAAAGGATCTCCTACAATGAGCAGTTCTTC. This gives the protein CASSFLKRISYNEQFF.

The chain combines TRBV6-5 with TRBJ2-7; TRBD2 matches at 8 bases. The CDR3 contains 14 residues. Germline trimming cut 8 bases from V and 0 bases from J; bases unmatched to any gene: 6. From germline, CDR1 is MNHEY and CDR2 SVGAGI. CDR3 nucleotide sequence: TGTGCCAGCTCGAGGGGGACTAGCTCCTACGAGCAGTACTTC. Its translation is CASSRGTSSYEQYF.

V usage is TRBV10-2 and J usage is TRBJ2-7, with TRBD2 matching over 9 bases. The CDR3 extends over 13 amino acids. The junction had 3 bases not matched to a gene; V was cut back by 7 bases and J by 2 bases. Germline assignment: CDR1 WSHSY and CDR2 SAAADI. The CDR3 sequence: CASTRGGAYEQYF. CDR3 sequence (DNA): TGCGCCAGCACCCGCGGGGGGGCCTACGAGCAGTACTTC.

The genes are TRBV6-6 and TRBJ2-3, with D unclear. The CDR3 loop spans 12 amino acids. From germline, CDR1 is MNHNY and CDR2 SVGAGI (reference sequence). Deletions cut 5 bases from V and 6 bases from J, with 9 bases between. This CDR3 reads CASSPTLDTQYF. CDR3 coding DNA: TGTGCCAGCAGTCCAACCCTCGATACGCAGTATTTT.

The chain joins TRBV7-9 to TRBJ2-2; a possible D gene is TRBD1 (6 bases). Trimming shortened V by 2 bases and J by 9 bases, and 19 bases separated the two germline ends. In germline, CDR1 is SEHNR, CDR2 FQNEAQ (reference sequence). The CDR3 loop spans 16 amino acids. CDR3 sequence reads: CASSLRVGTPRRELFF. In DNA form, the CDR3 reads TGTGCCAGCAGCTTAAGGGTCGGGACACCGAGGAGGGAGCTGTTTTTT.

CDR3 amino acids: CASSPSWNNEQFF. The DNA of the CDR3 is TGTGCCAGCAGTCCCTCATGGAACAATGAGCAGTTCTTC. V is TRBV28 and J is TRBJ2-1; the D is unclear. Trimming left V 5 bases short and J 5 bases short, with 10 bases between. CDR1 is MDHEN and CDR2 is SYDVKM in the germline V gene. CDR3 length: 13 residues.

This clone was seen just once. V usage is TRBV28 and J usage is TRBJ1-1, with D perhaps TRBD1 (5 bases). Trimming left V 6 bases short and J 1 base short, with 12 bases between. CDR3 length: 14 amino acids. Germline CDR1 MDHEN, CDR2 SYDVKM. CDR3 coding DNA: TGTGCCAGCAGCTCGTGGGGGAGGAACACTGAAGCTTTCTTT. It specifies CASSSWGRNTEAFF.

V gene TRBV7-8 combines with J gene TRBJ2-5, with unresolved D. The length of the CDR3 is 13 residues. V shed 5 bases and J shed 2 bases, with 9 bases lying between them. Germline V gene lookup returns CDR1 SGHVS and CDR2 FQNEAQ. The CDR3, as DNA: TGTGCCAGCAGCCCTCGGGCACAAGAGACCCAGTACTTC. This gives the protein CASSPRAQETQYF.

The genes are TRBV9 and TRBJ1-6; D ambiguous. CDR1 and CDR2 from the germline V gene are SGDLS and YYNGEE. This CDR3 has 15 residues. V was trimmed by 4 bases and J by 8 bases, leaving 16 bases between them. CDR3 sequence reads: CASSKRPDRDSPLHF. The CDR3, as DNA: TGTGCCAGCAGCAAACGACCCGACCGGGATTCACCCCTCCACTTT. The whole variable domain, filled in from reference TRBV9 and TRBJ1-6, reads DSGVTQTPKHLITATGQRVTLRCSPRSGDLSVYWYQQSLDQGLQFLIQYYNGEERAKGNILERFSAQQFPDLHSELNLSSLELGDSALYFCASSKRPDRDSPLHFGNGTRLTVT.

This chain links TRBV30 with TRBJ2-5; D is unclear. This CDR3 region has 13 residues. With 3 bases removed from V and 4 bases from J, the gap between germline ends came to 12 bases. From germline, CDR1 is GTSNPN and CDR2 SVGIG (reference sequence). The CDR3 DNA reads TGTGCCTGGAGAGGTACGGCCCGAGAGACCCAGTACTTC. Translation: CAWRGTARETQYF.

The rearrangement uses TRBV5-1 and TRBJ2-5; D is undetermined. In germline, CDR1 is SGHRS, CDR2 YFSETQ. Trimming took 1 base from V and 2 from J, leaving 12 bases between them. The CDR3 runs 15 residues. The CDR3 DNA follows: TGCGCCAGCAGCTTGATGGTGGGGTCTCAAGAGACCCAGTACTTC. It codes for CASSLMVGSQETQYF.

A single count supports this clone. The chain joins TRBV7-2 to TRBJ1-4, with 8 bases matching TRBD1. Looked up from germline, CDR1 is SGHTA and CDR2 is FQGNSA. V lost 5 bases, J lost 7 bases, and 6 bases stayed unmatched. The CDR3 spans 14 residues. The CDR3 sequence: CASSATGGGEKLFF. The DNA of the CDR3 is TGTGCCAGCAGCGCCACAGGGGGTGGTGAAAAACTGTTTTTT.

V is TRBV12-5 and J is TRBJ2-7; 15 bases are a match to TRBD2. The germline CDR1 and CDR2 sequences are LGHNT and FRNRAP. V was clipped by 6 bases and J by 3 bases; unmatched bases: 9. CDR3 length: 17 residues. Here the CDR3 DNA reads TGTGCTAGTGGCAGGACTAGCGGGGGGGCCTTCTTCTACGAGCAGTACTTC. Its protein product is CASGRTSGGAFFYEQYF.

The genes are TRBV19 and TRBJ2-2, with TRBD1 matching over 8 bases. Germline trimming cut 1 base from V and 3 bases from J; bases unmatched to any gene: 1. The CDR3 is 15 residues long. CDR1 LNHDA and CDR2 SQIVND come from the germline V gene (reference sequence). Here the CDR3 DNA reads TGTGCCAGTAGTATAGCAGGGGGCGACACCGGGGAGCTGTTTTTT. Translating gives CASSIAGGDTGELFF.

The genes are TRBV5-1 and TRBJ1-2; D not certain. Trimming removed 1 base at V and 4 bases at J, with 17 bases between. The CDR3 has 16 amino acids. Germline-derived CDR1 and CDR2 are SGHRS and YFSETQ. CDR3 sequence reads: CASSLSKGGRLYGYTF. CDR3 nucleotides: TGCGCCAGCAGCTTGAGTAAGGGAGGGAGACTCTATGGCTACACCTTC.

The V gene is TRBV7-8, the J gene TRBJ2-3; D remains ambiguous. Germline values: CDR1 SGHVS, CDR2 FQNEAQ. The CDR3 is 14 amino acids. Deletions cut 2 bases from V and 7 bases from J, with 13 bases between. The CDR3 bases are TGTGCCAGCAGCTTACTCCCGGAAGGTAATACGCAGTATTTT. This codes for CASSLLPEGNTQYF.

The genes are TRBV15 and TRBJ1-1; tentative D call: TRBD1 (5 bases). The CDR3 has 16 residues. Germline assignment: CDR1 LNHNV and CDR2 YYDKDF (reference sequence). Trimming pared 0 bases from V and 2 bases from J, leaving 13 bases between. CDR3: CATSRDRQTGNTEAFF. DNA of the CDR3: TGTGCCACCAGCAGAGATCGCCAAACAGGTAACACTGAAGCTTTCTTT.

The gene calls are TRBV5-1 and TRBJ2-5; 13 bases align to TRBD2. V lost 0 bases, J lost 5 bases, and 4 bases stayed unmatched. Per germline, CDR1 SGHRS and CDR2 YFSETQ. This CDR3 is built from 16 residues. The CDR3 sequence is CASSLGTSGGAETQYF. DNA for the CDR3: TGCGCCAGCAGCTTGGGAACTAGCGGGGGGGCGGAGACCCAGTACTTC.

The rearrangement uses TRBV5-1 and TRBJ2-2; TRBD2 matches at 10 bases. Trimming took 2 bases from V and 4 from J; bases not matched to a gene: 11. Looked up from germline, CDR1 is SGHRS and CDR2 is YFSETQ. The CDR3 is 18 amino acids. CDR3 nucleotide sequence: TGCGCCAGCAGCTTTTGGCTAGCGGGGGCGAGGGGCACCGGGGAGCTGTTTTTT. This encodes CASSFWLAGARGTGELFF.

The V gene is TRBV5-4, the J gene TRBJ2-2, with D hard to call. Trimming left V 3 bases short and J 4 bases short, with 7 bases between. CDR1 SGHNT and CDR2 YYREEE come from the germline V gene (reference sequence). The CDR3 extends over 13 amino acids. CDR3 bases: TGTGCCAGCAGCTCCCGTGGCACCGGGGAGCTGTTTTTT. It yields the protein CASSSRGTGELFF.